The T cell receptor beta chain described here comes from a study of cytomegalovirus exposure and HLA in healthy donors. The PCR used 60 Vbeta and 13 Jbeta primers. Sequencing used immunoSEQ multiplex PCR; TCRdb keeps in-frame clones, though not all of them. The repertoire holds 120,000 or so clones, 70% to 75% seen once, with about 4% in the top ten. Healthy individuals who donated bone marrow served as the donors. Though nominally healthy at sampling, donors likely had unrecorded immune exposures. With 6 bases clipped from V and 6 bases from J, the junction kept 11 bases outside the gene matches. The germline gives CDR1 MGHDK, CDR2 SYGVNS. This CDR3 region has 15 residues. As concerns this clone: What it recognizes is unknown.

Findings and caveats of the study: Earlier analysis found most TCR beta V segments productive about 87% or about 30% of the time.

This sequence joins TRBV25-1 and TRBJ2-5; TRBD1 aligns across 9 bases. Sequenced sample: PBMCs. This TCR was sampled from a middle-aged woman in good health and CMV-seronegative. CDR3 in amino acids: CASRAGTGSGQTQYF. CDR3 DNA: TGTGCCAGCAGGGCCGGGACAGGGAGTGGACAGACCCAGTACTTC.